The entry below describes one TCR beta chain. Germline V gives CDR1 MNHEY, CDR2 SVGEGT. V was trimmed by 6 bases and J by 6 bases, leaving 23 bases between them. The CDR3 runs to 17 residues. The record originates from a study of blood T cell repertoires in COVID-19. Methods used by the authors: Amplification of reference gene primers provided the estimated nucleated cell counts. Only in-frame clones appear in the TCRdb table, and some are missing; sequencing was by immunoSEQ multiplex PCR. The V and J calls and clone size are taken from that table; D and trimming were inferred from the DNA. The profile shows some 260,000 clones, around nine tenths of them singletons.

This receptor was obtained from a woman aged 40 to 50 who had recovered from COVID-19. The V call is TRBV6-2 or TRBV6-3, the J call TRBJ2-2, with a possible D match to TRBD1 (8 bases). The sample taken for sequencing was peripheral blood. For the CDR3, the DNA is TGTGCCAGCAGCACTAAGGGGGGGACAGGCAAGTCCGGGGAGCTGTTTTTT. Translated, it gives CASSTKGGTGKSGELFF.